Shown below are 9 T cell receptor beta chains from a single sample sequenced in a study of chemoradiotherapy in HPV16-positive cancers. Sequenced by immunoSEQ multiplex PCR; TCRdb stores in-frame clones only, minus some. Among roughly 13,000 clones, roughly nine tenths were seen once, and the ten largest hold roughly 4.5%. The source was tumor tissue, collected from a patient who underwent chemoradiotherapy. The origin of the receptors is a human donor with HPV-associated anogenital cancer.

About this clone: The DNA is omitted, as the CDR3 cannot be located on it reliably, and the CDR3 follows TCRdb's listing. The CDR3 is CASSPKGQGETPGSCFF. The chain joins TRBV28 to TRBJ2-2; TRBD1, the table's D call, was not compared with the DNA. Ends included, the CDR3 has 17 residues. Per germline, CDR1 MDHEN and CDR2 SYDVKM.

V usage is TRBV5-5 and J usage is TRBJ1-2; D gene unclear. From germline, CDR1 is SGHKS and CDR2 YYEKEE (reference sequence). This CDR3 spans 11 amino acids. The V end was cut by 0 bases, the J end by 10 bases, with 7 bases between. The DNA of the CDR3 is TGTGCCAGCAGCTTGGGTACCCTCTACACCTTC. Its protein product is CASSLGTLYTF.

A single count supports this clone. V and J are TRBV10-2 and TRBJ1-5; the D is unclear. The CDR3 spans 14 residues. Per germline, CDR1 WSHSY and CDR2 SAAADI. V was trimmed by 7 bases and J by 4 bases, leaving 14 bases between them. CDR3 sequence: CASTEASLNQPQHF. The CDR3 coding sequence is TGCGCCAGCACCGAGGCCTCTTTGAATCAGCCCCAGCATTTT.

The chain combines TRBV5-1 with TRBJ2-5; D might be TRBD1 (6 bases). V shed 3 bases and J shed 4 bases, with 16 bases lying between them. Germline loops: CDR1 SGHRS, CDR2 YFSETQ. The length of the CDR3 is 15 residues. Here the CDR3 reads CASSYNTGKGETQYF. The CDR3 nucleotides read TGCGCCAGCAGCTACAACACAGGGAAGGGAGAGACCCAGTACTTC.

V and J are TRBV18 and TRBJ1-2; TRBD1 agrees at 8 bases. CDR3 length: 14 amino acids. V gave up 2 bases and J gave up 9 bases; unmatched junction bases: 8. Per germline, CDR1 KGHSH and CDR2 LQKENI. The CDR3 DNA reads TGTGCCAGCTCACCAAGCGTCAGGGGGCCTAGCTACACCTTC. Protein: CASSPSVRGPSYTF.

V and J are TRBV14 and TRBJ2-1; perhaps TRBD1 as D (5 bases). This CDR3 has 15 residues. Germline V gives CDR1 SGHDN, CDR2 FVKESK. V lost 0 bases, J lost 7 bases, and 13 bases lay in between. CDR3 loop: CASSQEGASRNEQFF. CDR3 DNA sequence: TGTGCCAGCAGCCAAGAAGGGGCGAGTCGGAATGAGCAGTTCTTC. Looking up the rest from reference TRBV14 and TRBJ2-1 gives the full variable domain: EAGVTQFPSHSVIEKGQTVTLRCDPISGHDNLYWYRRVMGKEIKFLLHFVKESKQDESGMPNNRFLAERTGGTYSTLKVQPAELEDSGVYFCASSQEGASRNEQFFGPGTRLTVL.

This chain uses TRBV9 with TRBJ2-7, with TRBD2 matching 9 bases. J lost 7 bases, V lost 7 bases, and 9 bases had no gene match. There are 13 residues in the CDR3. The germline V gene has CDR1 SGDLS and CDR2 YYNGEE. CDR3 bases: TGTGCCAGCGGGCGGGAGGGATACACAGAGCAGTACTTC. This codes for CASGREGYTEQYF.

The chain employs TRBV29-1 and TRBJ2-7; TRBD2 might be the D (6 bases). Germline V gene lookup returns CDR1 SQVTM and CDR2 ANQGSEA. Trimming left V 4 bases short and J 4 bases short, with 11 bases between. The CDR3 has 12 residues. CDR3 nucleotides: TGCAGCGTTGGGCGGGACTCATACGAGCAGTACTTC. Translating gives CSVGRDSYEQYF.

The V call is TRBV11-3, the J call TRBJ2-5; no clear D. The germline CDR1 and CDR2 sequences are SGHNT and YENEEA. Trimming stripped 7 bases from V and 0 bases from J, with 9 bases between. The CDR3 spans 13 residues. The CDR3 DNA sequence: TGTGCCAGCACCCCAGCCGACCAAGAGACCCAGTACTTC. Its translation is CASTPADQETQYF.